The clone carrying this TCR beta chain has a single count. This specimen belongs to a study of shared clonotypes between healthy human individuals. Trimming cost V 0 bases and J 0 bases, with 8 bases left between them. Germline CDR1 reads SEHNR; CDR2 reads FQNEAQ (reference sequence). The CDR3 length is 15 residues. Assay: immunoSEQ multiplex PCR; the TCRdb copy retains only in-frame clones and omits some. The repertoire holds approximately 2.4 million clones, with 90% to 96% as singletons. V gene TRBV7-9 combines with J gene TRBJ1-2, with D uncertain. Specimen: naive CD4+ T cells sorted from blood. Subset denoted: CD45RA+ positively selected. The receptor's source is a man aged 18-30 years in good health. The CDR3 DNA reads TGTGCCAGCAGCTTAGCGACCACGGCTAACTATGGCTACACCTTC. This gives the protein CASSLATTANYGYTF.